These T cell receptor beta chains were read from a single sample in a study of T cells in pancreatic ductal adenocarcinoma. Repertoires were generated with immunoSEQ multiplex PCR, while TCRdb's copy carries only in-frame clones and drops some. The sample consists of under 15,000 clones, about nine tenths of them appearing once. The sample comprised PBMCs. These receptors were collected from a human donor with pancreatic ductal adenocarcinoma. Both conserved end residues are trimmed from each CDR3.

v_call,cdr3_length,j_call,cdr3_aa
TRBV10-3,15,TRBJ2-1,AISESYAGQGYNEQF
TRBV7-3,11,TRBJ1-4,ASSFRPGEKLF
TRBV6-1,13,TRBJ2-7,ASSRWGREGYEQY
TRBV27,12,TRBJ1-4,ASKQGGANEKLF
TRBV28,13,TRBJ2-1,ASSLERGGTNEQF
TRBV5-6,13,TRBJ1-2,ASSLAGTGGGGYT
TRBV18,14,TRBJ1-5,ASSPGATGTGQPQH
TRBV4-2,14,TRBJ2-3,ASSQDPGRGTDTQY
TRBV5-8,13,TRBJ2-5,ASSQDRNRQETQY
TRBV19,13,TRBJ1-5,ASSMGQVGNQPQH
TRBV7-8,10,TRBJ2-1,ASGTDYNEQF
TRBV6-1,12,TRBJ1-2,ASIGDRGSYGYT